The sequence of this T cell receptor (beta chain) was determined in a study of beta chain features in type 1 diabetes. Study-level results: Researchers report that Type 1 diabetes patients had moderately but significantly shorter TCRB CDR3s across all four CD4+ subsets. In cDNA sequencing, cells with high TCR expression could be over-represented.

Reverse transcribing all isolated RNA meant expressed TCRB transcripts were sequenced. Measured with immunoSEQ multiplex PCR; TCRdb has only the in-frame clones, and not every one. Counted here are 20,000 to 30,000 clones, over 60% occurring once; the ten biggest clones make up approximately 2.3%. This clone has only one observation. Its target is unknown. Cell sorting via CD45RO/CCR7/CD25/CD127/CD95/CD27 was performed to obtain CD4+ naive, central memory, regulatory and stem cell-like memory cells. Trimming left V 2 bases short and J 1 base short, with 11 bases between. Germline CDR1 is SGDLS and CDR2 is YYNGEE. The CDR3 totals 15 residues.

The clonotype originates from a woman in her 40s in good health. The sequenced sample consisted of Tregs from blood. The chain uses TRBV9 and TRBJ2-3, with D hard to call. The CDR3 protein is CASSVVVAGTDTQYF. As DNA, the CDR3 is TGTGCCAGCAGCGTCGTTGTGGCAGGCACAGATACGCAGTATTTT. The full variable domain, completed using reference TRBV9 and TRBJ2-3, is DSGVTQTPKHLITATGQRVTLRCSPRSGDLSVYWYQQSLDQGLQFLIQYYNGEERAKGNILERFSAQQFPDLHSELNLSSLELGDSALYFCASSVVVAGTDTQYFGPGTRLTVL.